The rows below give T cell receptor beta chains drawn from one sample of a study of shared clonotypes between healthy human individuals. Libraries were prepared by immunoSEQ multiplex PCR; TCRdb keeps only in-frame clonotypes and omits some of them. The repertoire includes around 1,900,000 clones, over 85% of them detected once, and about 1.6% sits in the top ten. Sequencing was done on a sample of naive CD8+ T cells from PBMCs. The receptors originated from a man aged 18 to 29 in good health. Some clones in this sample may be carry-over from other donors' samples. The CDR3 runs from the conserved cysteine through the conserved F or W.

>TRBJ2-7|TRBV5-1
CASSLEGGFSYEQYF
>TRBJ2-7|TRBV15
CATSREPSGSLYEQYF
>TRBJ2-7|TRBV27
CASSFRDKRYEQYF
>TRBJ2-7|TRBV5-1
CASSYLTGVSYEQYF
>TRBJ1-4|TRBV29-1
CSAWDRRNEKLFF
>TRBJ2-7|TRBV7-9
CASSSRTGRLHEQYF
>TRBJ2-3|TRBV9
CASTTDSTDTQYF
>TRBJ2-5|TRBV30
CAWTRLMAASQETQYF
>TRBJ2-1|TRBV2
CASTRSNNEQFF
>TRBJ2-1|TRBV7-9
CASSSPGQVYNEQFF
>TRBJ2-1|TRBV2
CASRGGGRGFDNEQFF
>TRBJ2-7|TRBV5-4
CASSLDRDTSPEQYF
>TRBJ2-7|TRBV7-9
CASSFGTSTYEQYF
>TRBJ1-1|TRBV27
CASSPGTGGSTEAFF
>TRBJ1-6|TRBV7-9
CASSLKDRLHSPLHF
>TRBJ2-2|TRBV6-4
CASSGTWNTGELFF
>TRBJ2-7|TRBV4-2
CASSLSRQIRPEQYF
>TRBJ1-5|TRBV19
CASSIDRTGVLYSNQPQHF
>TRBJ2-3|TRBV5-4
CASSSSVTLTDTQYF
>TRBJ1-5|TRBV2
CASSDGGFNQPQHF
>TRBJ2-4|TRBV6-5
CASSPGLAGTIQYF
>TRBJ1-2|TRBV27
CASSPSTGPLNYGYTF
>TRBJ2-1|TRBV19
CASSIGRGSYNEQFF
>TRBJ2-1|TRBV21-1
CASSKNAGTSGKDEQFF
>TRBJ2-5|TRBV9
CASSVGVKGQGSETQYF
>TRBJ1-2|TRBV27
CASSLADSYGYTF
>TRBJ2-7|TRBV15
CATSSDPGQGYEQYF
>TRBJ1-2|TRBV28
CASSLIKAQVPLPF
>TRBJ2-7|TRBV11-2
CASSLRIPQGSQHEQYF
>TRBJ2-1|TRBV5-1
CASSWGGNEQFF
>TRBJ2-5|TRBV30
CAWSLGERETQYF
>TRBJ2-7|TRBV7-9
CASSLRAYEQYF
>TRBJ2-7|TRBV5-6
CASSLGGPYEQYF
>TRBJ1-5|TRBV6-5
CASSWGGYFSNQPQHF
>TRBJ2-2|TRBV6-1
CASMGVSGELFF
>TRBJ1-3|TRBV7-8
CASSNRDRGDSGNTIYF
>TRBJ2-1|TRBV27
CASSLLQGAVEQFF
>TRBJ2-7|TRBV10-2
CASKTSGPSYEQYF
>TRBJ2-7|TRBV5-5
CASSSTGGPYEQYF
>TRBJ2-3|TRBV30
CAWSVQRDNTDTQYF
>TRBJ2-7|TRBV14
CASSSAEGHRDYEQYF